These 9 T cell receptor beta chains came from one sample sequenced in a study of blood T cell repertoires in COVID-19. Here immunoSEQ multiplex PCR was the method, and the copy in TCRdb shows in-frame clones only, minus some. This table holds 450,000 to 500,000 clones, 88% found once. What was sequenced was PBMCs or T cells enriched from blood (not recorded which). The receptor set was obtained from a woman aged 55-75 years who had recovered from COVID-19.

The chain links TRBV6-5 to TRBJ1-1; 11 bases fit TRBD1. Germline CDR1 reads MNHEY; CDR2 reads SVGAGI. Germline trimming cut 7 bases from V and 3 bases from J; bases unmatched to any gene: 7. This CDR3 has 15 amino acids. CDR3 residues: CASTPGQGGDTEAFF. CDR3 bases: TGTGCCAGCACTCCGGGACAGGGGGGCGACACTGAAGCTTTCTTT.

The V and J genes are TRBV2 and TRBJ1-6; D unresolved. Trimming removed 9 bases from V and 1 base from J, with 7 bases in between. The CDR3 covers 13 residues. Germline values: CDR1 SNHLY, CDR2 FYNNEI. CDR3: CASRRSYNSPLHF. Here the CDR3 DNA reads TGTGCCAGTCGGAGGTCCTATAATTCACCCCTCCACTTT.

Here the CDR3 reads CASSGGGAEAFF. DNA for the CDR3: TGTGCCAGCAGTGGGGGGGGCGCTGAAGCTTTCTTT. The chain couples TRBV27 to TRBJ1-1, with D possibly matching TRBD1 (6 bases). Trimming removed 5 bases at V and 6 bases at J, with 10 bases between. There are 12 residues in the CDR3. CDR1 MNHEY and CDR2 SMNVEV come from the germline V gene (reference sequence).

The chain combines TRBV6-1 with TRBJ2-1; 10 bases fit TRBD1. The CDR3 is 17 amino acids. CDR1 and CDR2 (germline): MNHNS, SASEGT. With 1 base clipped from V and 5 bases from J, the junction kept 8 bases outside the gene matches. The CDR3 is CASSEGLRTGGNNEQFF. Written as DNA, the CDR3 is TGTGCCAGCAGTGAAGGTTTGCGGACAGGGGGGAACAATGAGCAGTTCTTC.

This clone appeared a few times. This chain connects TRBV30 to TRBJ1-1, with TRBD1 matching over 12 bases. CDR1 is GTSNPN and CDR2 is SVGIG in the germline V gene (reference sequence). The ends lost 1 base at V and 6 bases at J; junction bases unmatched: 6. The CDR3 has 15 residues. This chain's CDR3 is CAWSAGGTGGSEAFF. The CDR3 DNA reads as TGTGCCTGGAGTGCGGGCGGGACAGGGGGCTCTGAAGCTTTCTTT.

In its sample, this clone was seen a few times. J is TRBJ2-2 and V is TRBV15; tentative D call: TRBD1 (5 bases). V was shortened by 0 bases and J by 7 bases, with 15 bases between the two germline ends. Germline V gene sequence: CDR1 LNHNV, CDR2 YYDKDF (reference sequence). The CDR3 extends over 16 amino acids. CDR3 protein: CATSRDSAGLGGELFF. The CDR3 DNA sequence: TGTGCCACCAGCAGAGATTCCGCAGGGCTTGGCGGGGAGCTGTTTTTT.

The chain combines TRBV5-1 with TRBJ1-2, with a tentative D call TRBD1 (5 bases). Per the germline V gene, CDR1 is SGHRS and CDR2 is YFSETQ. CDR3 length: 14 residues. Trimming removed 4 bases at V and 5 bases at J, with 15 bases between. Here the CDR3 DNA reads TGCGCCAGCAGCATGGACGGGGGTTTATATGGCTACACCTTC. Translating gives CASSMDGGLYGYTF.

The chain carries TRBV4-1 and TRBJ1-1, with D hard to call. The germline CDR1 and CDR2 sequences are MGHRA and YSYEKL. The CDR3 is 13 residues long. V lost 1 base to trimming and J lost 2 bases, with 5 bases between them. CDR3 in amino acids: CASSQVFNTEAFF. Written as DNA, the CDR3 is TGCGCCAGCAGCCAAGTATTTAACACTGAAGCTTTCTTT.

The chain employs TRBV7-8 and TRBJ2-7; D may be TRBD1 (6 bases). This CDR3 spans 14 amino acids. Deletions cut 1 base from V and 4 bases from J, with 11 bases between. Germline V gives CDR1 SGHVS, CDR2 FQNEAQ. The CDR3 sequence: CASSLVHRVYEQYV. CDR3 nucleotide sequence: TGTGCCAGCAGCTTAGTGCACAGGGTGTACGAGCAGTACGTC.